The present TCR beta chain was sequenced within a study of a mutant IDH1 vaccine in newly diagnosed glioma. Turning to the study itself: Patients had received radiotherapy, temozolomide, or both previously, most receiving both.

Trimming left V 5 bases short and J 3 bases short, with 8 bases between. The CDR3 spans 13 residues. Per germline, CDR1 MNHEY and CDR2 SVGAGI. Time point meaning: week 5, during vaccination. A single vaccine dose contained 300 ug of mutant IDH1 20-mer peptide, and topical imiquimod was used with it. Worth noting for this clone: Its antigen is unknown.

Method: immunoSEQ multiplex PCR; TCRdb's copy keeps in-frame clones and lacks some. The data hold more than 55,000 clones, with 82% observed a single time. The V call is TRBV6-5, the J call TRBJ1-3; tentative D call: TRBD1 (5 bases). The sequenced sample was PBMCs, obtained from a glioma patient whose treatment included an IDH1 peptide vaccine. The clonotype was recovered from a young woman with glioma. Some clones in this sample may be carry-over from other donors' samples. The CDR3 DNA sequence: TGTGCCAGCAGTCGGGACGTTGGAAACACCATATATTTT. This translates into CASSRDVGNTIYF.